The TCR beta chain under discussion was sequenced for a study of beta chain features in type 1 diabetes. Study summary: Sorted cells examined across all samples numbered around 110,000,000. Study-level findings and limits: A potential PCR bias toward shorter templates would be equal in patient and control samples. In all four CD4+ subsets, TCRB CDR3 length was significantly, moderately reduced in type 1 diabetes.

Every bit of the isolated RNA underwent reverse transcription, so sequencing read expressed TCRB transcripts. Here immunoSEQ multiplex PCR was the method, and the copy in TCRdb shows in-frame clones only, minus some. This repertoire shows approximately 280,000 clones, around 16% found once; its top ten account for around 0.015%. V lost 1 base to trimming and J lost 4 bases, with 5 bases between them. CDR1 and CDR2 from the germline V gene are GTSNPN and SVGIG (reference sequence). The CDR3 is 11 amino acids. This clone appeared a few times. The antigen is not known. Other DNA sequences of this sample code for an identical CDR3.

The receptor was isolated from a man younger than 30 with type 1 diabetes. Sequences were obtained from naive CD4+ T cells from blood. The V and J genes are TRBV30 and TRBJ2-7; D not resolved. The DNA for the CDR3 is TGTGCCTGGAGTGCATCATACGAGCAGTACTTC. This codes for CAWSASYEQYF. The whole variable domain, filled in from reference TRBV30 and TRBJ2-7, reads SQTIHQWPATLVQPVGSPLSLECTVEGTSNPNLYWYRQAAGRGLQLLFYSVGIGQISSEVPQNLSASRPQDRQFILSSKKLLLSDSGFYLCAWSASYEQYFGPGTRLTVT.